The sequence of this T cell receptor (beta chain) was determined in a study of human T cells and chemical hapten exposure. As for the study in general: Skin on the upper inner arm, roughly 2 cm by roughly 2 cm in size, was sensitized with 2% DPC. Weekly scalp doses of diphenylcyclopropenone were given to patients during the approximately 23-week study.

There are many counts of this clonotype. Indicated time point: pre-sensitization, week 0. The treatment here: therapeutic diphenylcyclopropenone sensitization with weekly scalp DPC. The total RNA was obtained from whole blood that was not fractionated. MiXCR was run by TCRdb on the RACE reads, yielding one entry per CDR3 protein. The data contain approximately 50,000 distinct CDR3 sequences, approximately 9.6% of them singletons. This CDR3 comprises 16 residues. Deletions cut 7 bases from V and 0 bases from J, with 15 bases between. Germline loops: CDR1 ENHRY, CDR2 SYGVKD. This sequence originates from a woman in her 30s with alopecia areata. Some clones in this sample may be carry-over from other donors' samples. V gene TRBV10-3 combines with J gene TRBJ2-2; the D gene is possibly TRBD2 (5 bases). This specimen consisted of whole blood, obtained in connection with sensitization to the hapten diphenylcyclopropenone (DPC). This chain's CDR3 is CAIMRAGRTNTGELFF. The CDR3, as DNA: TGTGCCATCATGAGGGCCGGACGGACGAACACCGGGGAGCTGTTTTTT.